What follows are 9 T cell receptor beta chains derived from one specimen sequenced in a study of blood T cell repertoires in COVID-19. Produced via immunoSEQ multiplex PCR; TCRdb's table is partial and in-frame only. The data contain approximately 250,000 clones, almost 85% of them singletons. Sequenced input: peripheral blood. These receptors were taken from a man aged 50-59 years with acute or convalescent COVID-19.

The chain recombines TRBV9 with TRBJ1-6; TRBD1 aligns across 11 bases. Germline V gene sequence: CDR1 SGDLS, CDR2 YYNGEE. Trimming cost V 2 bases and J 11 bases; bases outside gene matches: 3. The CDR3 runs 14 residues. The chain's CDR3 is CASSVGQGGTPLHF. The DNA for the CDR3 is TGTGCCAGCAGCGTGGGACAGGGGGGTACACCCCTCCACTTT.

V usage is TRBV7-2 and J usage is TRBJ1-2; TRBD1 is a possible D gene (6 bases). Germline V gene sequence: CDR1 SGHTA, CDR2 FQGNSA. This CDR3 comprises 14 residues. The germline V and J ends were trimmed by 5 bases and 4 bases, with 14 bases remaining between them. CDR3 in DNA: TGTGCCAGCAGCCGCCCCGACAGGCCCTATGGCTACACCTTC. Translated: CASSRPDRPYGYTF. Looking up the rest from reference TRBV7-2 and TRBJ1-2 gives the full variable domain: GAGVSQSPSNKVTEKGKDVELRCDPISGHTALYWYRQSLGQGLEFLIYFQGNSAPDKSGLPSDRFSAERTGGSVSTLTIQRTQQEDSAVYLCASSRPDRPYGYTFGSGTRLTVV.

The rearrangement uses TRBV11-3 and TRBJ2-7, with D possibly TRBD2 on 6 matching bases. Germline V lookup: CDR1 SGHNT, CDR2 YENEEA. CDR3 size: 14 residues. Trimming took off 5 bases at V and 7 bases at J, with 18 bases between the two ends. CDR3 sequence reads: CASSTGGRSGEQYF. CDR3 nucleotides: TGTGCCAGCAGCACTGGAGGGCGTTCTGGTGAGCAGTACTTC.

A note on this clone: The same CDR3 also results from other DNA sequences found in this sample. The chain couples TRBV9 to TRBJ1-4, with a weak D call TRBD1 (5 bases). Germline V gives CDR1 SGDLS, CDR2 YYNGEE. The CDR3 spans 15 residues. V gave up 0 bases and J gave up 6 bases, with 12 bases separating them. CDR3: CASSVGPGIYEKLFF. DNA for the CDR3: TGTGCCAGCAGCGTAGGGCCAGGGATTTATGAAAAACTGTTTTTT.

J is TRBJ2-1 and V is TRBV19; D ambiguous. The CDR3 is made up of 14 amino acids. V gave up 5 bases and J gave up 6 bases, with 14 bases separating them. Germline V gene data show CDR1 as LNHDA and CDR2 as SQIVND (reference sequence). The CDR3 bases are TGTGCCAGTAGTTTCGTAGCCACATTCAATGAGCAGTTCTTC. This translates into CASSFVATFNEQFF.

The CDR3 region has the DNA TGTGCCAGCAGCTTGGCAGGGGCTGAAGCTTTCTTT. This gives the protein CASSLAGAEAFF. The chain combines TRBV7-9 with TRBJ1-1, with a weak D call TRBD1 (6 bases). V dropped 3 bases and J dropped 6 bases, with 8 bases sitting between them. The CDR3 runs 12 residues. Germline CDR1 and CDR2: SEHNR and FQNEAQ (reference sequence).

The chain recombines TRBV6-5 with TRBJ2-7, with TRBD1 matching 7 bases. The CDR3 has 14 residues. V dropped 6 bases and J dropped 0; count of bases not matched to a gene: 5. Germline V gene data show CDR1 as MNHEY and CDR2 as SVGAGI. The CDR3, as DNA: TGTGCCAGCAGGCCAGGGGGTTTCTCCTACGAGCAGTACTTC. It yields the protein CASRPGGFSYEQYF.

CDR3 DNA: TGCGCCAGCAGCTTCGGAGGGGGAGGGAATCAGCCCCAGCATTTT. Amino acid sequence: CASSFGGGGNQPQHF. The chain combines TRBV5-1 with TRBJ1-5, with D perhaps TRBD1 (6 bases). Germline V gene data show CDR1 as SGHRS and CDR2 as YFSETQ. CDR3 length equals 15 residues. Between the trimmed V and J ends, which lost 2 bases and 4 bases, there was a span of 13 bases.

The sample holds a few counts of this clone. The rearrangement uses TRBV3-1 (or the pseudogene TRBV3-2) and TRBJ1-4; 8 nucleotides align to TRBD1. Germline loops: CDR1 LGHDT, CDR2 YNNKEL (reference sequence). With V trimmed by 1 base and J by 8 bases, 3 bases remained unmatched. The CDR3 is 14 residues long. As DNA, the CDR3 is TGTGCCAGCAGCCAAGCAGGGGGCAGAGAAAAACTGTTTTTT. Amino acid sequence: CASSQAGGREKLFF.